A selection of T cell receptor beta chains follows, all from one sample in a study of identical twins. One entry per CDR3 protein results from TCRdb running MiXCR on the 5' RACE reads. Of 230,000 or so distinct CDR3 sequences listed, roughly 8% were seen once; the top ten hold less than 4%. Another study also made use of these data, one on yellow fever vaccine responses in identical twins.

The sequenced sample was CD8+ T cells sorted from blood. These receptors were obtained from a woman between 18 and 29 years old in good health. Both conserved end residues are part of each CDR3. The order of the fields is clone size, J gene, V gene, D gene, CDR3 length, CDR3 protein, CDR3 DNA. The D gene is left open where the match is weak. Some rows mark clone size as missing; the rest say once, few, many or name a class of expanded clone.

size: few; J: TRBJ2-7; V: TRBV4-1; D: NA; length: 13; CDR3: CASSPDVNYEQYF; DNA: TGCGCCAGCAGCCCGGACGTTAACTACGAGCAGTACTTC
size: NA; J: TRBJ1-5; V: TRBV24-1; D: NA; length: 14; CDR3: CATSGNGYNQPQHF; DNA: TGTGCCACCAGTGGAAACGGATACAATCAGCCCCAGCATTTT
size: NA; J: TRBJ2-1; V: TRBV20-1; D: NA; length: 11; CDR3: CSASIGNEQFF; DNA: TGCAGTGCTAGTATTGGTAATGAGCAGTTCTTC
size: many; J: TRBJ2-1; V: TRBV7-9; D: TRBD1; length: 15; CDR3: CASSLQGQMGLEQFF; DNA: TGTGCCAGCAGCTTACAGGGACAGATGGGTCTTGAGCAGTTCTTC
size: NA; J: TRBJ1-2; V: TRBV7-3; D: TRBD1; length: 15; CDR3: CASSHIADRDYGYTF; DNA: TGTGCCAGCAGCCATATCGCCGACAGGGACTATGGCTACACCTTC
size: many; J: TRBJ2-1; V: TRBV4-3; D: NA; length: 14; CDR3: CASSQFKGYNEQFF; DNA: TGCGCCAGCAGCCAATTTAAGGGGTACAATGAGCAGTTCTTC
size: NA; J: TRBJ2-1; V: TRBV27; D: TRBD2; length: 14; CDR3: CASKLAGPLNEQFF; DNA: TGTGCCAGCAAGCTAGCGGGACCCCTCAATGAGCAGTTCTTC
size: NA; J: TRBJ2-5; V: TRBV29-1; D: NA; length: 13; CDR3: CSGQALLQETQYF; DNA: TGCAGCGGGCAAGCACTGCTCCAAGAGACCCAGTACTTC
size: few; J: TRBJ2-1; V: TRBV10-3; D: NA; length: 12; CDR3: CAISESAFEQFF; DNA: TGTGCCATCAGTGAGTCGGCGTTTGAGCAGTTCTTC
size: many; J: TRBJ1-3; V: TRBV29-1; D: NA; length: 14; CDR3: CSVEDKGVGNTIYF; DNA: TGCAGCGTTGAAGATAAGGGAGTTGGAAACACCATATATTTT
size: many; J: TRBJ2-5; V: TRBV12-3/TRBV12-4; D: NA; length: 13; CDR3: CASSLLPWETQYF; DNA: TGTGCCAGCAGTTTGTTACCCTGGGAGACCCAGTACTTC
size: many; J: TRBJ2-1; V: TRBV11-2; D: NA; length: 13; CDR3: CASSLEVTNEQFF; DNA: TGTGCCAGCAGCTTAGAAGTTACGAATGAGCAGTTCTTC
size: many; J: TRBJ2-7; V: TRBV4-3; D: NA; length: 18; CDR3: CASSQDISQGGLAYEQYF; DNA: TGCGCCAGCAGCCAAGATATTTCACAGGGTGGACTTGCCTACGAGCAGTACTTC
size: few; J: TRBJ2-2; V: TRBV6-1; D: NA; length: 15; CDR3: CATSLGWMNTGELFF; DNA: TGTGCCACCTCTCTCGGTTGGATGAACACCGGGGAGCTGTTTTTT
size: NA; J: TRBJ1-6; V: TRBV11-2; D: TRBD1; length: 17; CDR3: CASSSFQTGGSNSPLHF; DNA: TGTGCCAGCAGCTCATTCCAGACAGGGGGGTCTAATTCACCCCTCCACTTT
size: few; J: TRBJ2-3; V: TRBV27; D: TRBD2; length: 14; CDR3: CASSPGTITDTQYF; DNA: TGTGCCAGCAGTCCTGGGACTATCACAGATACGCAGTATTTT
size: few; J: TRBJ2-5; V: TRBV12-3/TRBV12-4; D: TRBD2; length: 15; CDR3: CASTPQRGKEETQYF; DNA: TGTGCCAGCACCCCCCAGCGGGGGAAGGAAGAGACCCAGTACTTC
size: few; J: TRBJ2-7; V: TRBV27; D: NA; length: 13; CDR3: CASSITGSYEQYF; DNA: TGTGCCAGCAGCATAACAGGCTCCTACGAGCAGTACTTC
size: many; J: TRBJ1-1; V: TRBV29-1; D: NA; length: 17; CDR3: CSDAPNRVGGMNTEAFF; DNA: TGCAGTGATGCTCCGAACAGGGTCGGGGGCATGAACACTGAAGCTTTCTTT
size: many; J: TRBJ2-5; V: TRBV14; D: NA; length: 17; CDR3: CASSQPAGTKLRETQYF; DNA: TGTGCCAGCAGCCAACCCGCCGGGACGAAGTTAAGAGAGACCCAGTACTTC
size: many; J: TRBJ2-5; V: TRBV7-9; D: NA; length: 14; CDR3: CASSLGVSWETQYF; DNA: TGTGCCAGCAGCTTAGGGGTCAGTTGGGAGACCCAGTACTTC
size: NA; J: TRBJ2-7; V: TRBV27; D: TRBD2; length: 16; CDR3: CASSLSMRERFYEQYF; DNA: TGTGCCAGCAGTTTATCCATGCGGGAGAGGTTTTACGAGCAGTACTTC
size: few; J: TRBJ2-3; V: TRBV7-3; D: NA; length: 15; CDR3: CASSSRGGSTDTQYF; DNA: TGTGCCAGCAGCTCCCGAGGGGGTAGCACAGATACGCAGTATTTT
size: NA; J: TRBJ2-2; V: TRBV7-9; D: NA; length: 17; CDR3: CASSTHGAGLDTGELFF; DNA: TGTGCCAGCAGCACCCATGGTGCGGGGTTGGACACCGGGGAGCTGTTTTTT
size: NA; J: TRBJ2-7; V: TRBV20-1; D: TRBD1; length: 15; CDR3: CSATPSTGVYYEQYF; DNA: TGCAGTGCTACCCCCTCGACAGGGGTTTATTACGAGCAGTACTTC
size: many; J: TRBJ1-6; V: TRBV5-1; D: TRBD1; length: 14; CDR3: CASSLGQGNSPLHF; DNA: TGCGCCAGCAGCTTGGGACAGGGGAATTCACCCCTCCACTTT
size: few; J: TRBJ2-5; V: TRBV14; D: NA; length: 14; CDR3: CASSQDLERETQYF; DNA: TGTGCCAGCAGCCAAGATTTAGAGAGAGAGACCCAGTACTTC
size: NA; J: TRBJ1-5; V: TRBV5-6; D: NA; length: 14; CDR3: CASNVLGAGQPQHF; DNA: TGTGCCAGTAATGTTCTGGGGGCCGGGCAGCCCCAGCATTTT
size: many; J: TRBJ1-2; V: TRBV11-1; D: TRBD1; length: 15; CDR3: CASSDGTAHGYGYTF; DNA: TGTGCCAGCAGCGACGGGACAGCCCATGGCTATGGCTACACCTTC
size: many; J: TRBJ1-6; V: TRBV28; D: NA; length: 15; CDR3: CASSHREAWYSPLHF; DNA: TGTGCCAGCAGTCACAGGGAAGCATGGTATTCACCCCTCCACTTT
size: NA; J: TRBJ1-1; V: TRBV10-1; D: NA; length: 16; CDR3: CASSDTTIPGDAEAFF; DNA: TGCGCCAGCAGTGATACCACAATTCCGGGTGATGCTGAAGCTTTCTTT
size: few; J: TRBJ2-3; V: TRBV7-3; D: TRBD2; length: 15; CDR3: CASSSSGGAQDTQYF; DNA: TGTGCCAGCAGCTCCAGCGGGGGGGCCCAAGATACGCAGTATTTT
size: NA; J: TRBJ2-1; V: TRBV7-6; D: TRBD2; length: 17; CDR3: CASSLDSRLAAYNEQFF; DNA: TGTGCCAGCAGCTTAGACTCTCGACTAGCGGCTTACAATGAGCAGTTCTTC
size: NA; J: TRBJ2-1; V: TRBV20-1; D: TRBD2; length: 14; CDR3: CSASGTSAYNEQFF; DNA: TGCAGTGCTAGTGGGACTAGCGCGTACAATGAGCAGTTCTTC
size: many; J: TRBJ1-6; V: TRBV7-6; D: NA; length: 15; CDR3: CASSLAVSDRHSLHF; DNA: TGTGCCAGCAGCTTAGCGGTATCGGATCGGCACTCCCTCCACTTT
size: many; J: TRBJ1-4; V: TRBV12-3/TRBV12-4; D: TRBD1; length: 14; CDR3: CASSLGQLNEKLFF; DNA: TGTGCCAGCAGTTTGGGACAGCTAAATGAAAAACTGTTTTTT
size: NA; J: TRBJ2-7; V: TRBV28; D: TRBD2; length: 15; CDR3: CASSLTSGNPYEQYF; DNA: TGTGCCAGCAGTTTGACTAGCGGGAATCCCTACGAGCAGTACTTC
size: many; J: TRBJ1-5; V: TRBV12-3/TRBV12-4; D: TRBD1; length: 14; CDR3: CASSLTGGDQPQHF; DNA: TGTGCCAGCAGTCTTACAGGGGGCGACCAGCCCCAGCATTTT
size: few; J: TRBJ2-1; V: TRBV5-1; D: NA; length: 13; CDR3: CASSEDSYNEQFF; DNA: TGCGCCAGCAGCGAGGACAGCTACAATGAGCAGTTCTTC
size: few; J: TRBJ2-4; V: TRBV7-9; D: NA; length: 13; CDR3: CASSLLPKNIQYF; DNA: TGTGCCAGCAGCTTACTACCCAAAAACATTCAGTACTTC